This is a list of T cell receptor beta chains from one sample in a study of shared clonotypes between healthy human individuals. TCRdb keeps only in-frame clones here, not all; method: immunoSEQ multiplex PCR. This table holds around 980,000 clones, more than 75% found once. Sequenced: memory CD4+ T cells from PBMCs. The receptor set was obtained from a man between 18 and 29 years old in good health. Some clones in this sample may be carry-over from other donors' samples. Each CDR3 is given with its conserved first and last residue. D genes are given only for firm matches. For some rows the clone size is stated as once, few or many, or as a class when expanded; others skip it.

>-|TRBV9|TRBJ2-3|-
TGTGCCAGCAGCGTAGATCAAGACAGCACAGATACGCAGTATTTT
CASSVDQDSTDTQYF
>-|TRBV7-9|TRBJ2-7|-
TGTGCCAGCAGCCCGGAGGGGGGGGCGAAGGGCTACGAGCAGTACTTC
CASSPEGGAKGYEQYF
>-|TRBV9|TRBJ2-5|-
TGTGCCAGCAGCGTAGCTCTGGGGCAAGAGACCCAGTACTTC
CASSVALGQETQYF
>-|TRBV30|TRBJ1-3|many
TGTGCCTGGAGTGACACAGCTAGATACTCTGGAAACACCATATATTTT
CAWSDTARYSGNTIYF
>TRBD2|TRBV5-4|TRBJ2-1|-
TGTGCCAGCAGCTCCCCTAGCGGGCCAGAGGGGGAGCAGTTCTTC
CASSSPSGPEGEQFF
>TRBD1|TRBV4-1|TRBJ2-7|-
TGCGCCAGCAGCCGGACGACAGGGCTAACACCCCCCTACGAGCAGTACTTC
CASSRTTGLTPPYEQYF
>-|TRBV5-1|TRBJ2-1|-
TGCGCCAGCAGCTTGGCCGCCGGGACAACGGGGAATGAGCAGTTCTTC
CASSLAAGTTGNEQFF
>-|TRBV2|TRBJ1-2|-
TGTGCCAGCACTGCGCGTAGGGCCGAAACCCCAGGTTACGCTCATGGCTACACCTTC
CASTARRAETPGYAHGYTF
>-|TRBV28|TRBJ2-6|-
TGTGCCAGCAGTTTTCCCAGGCTCTCTGGGGCCAACGTCCTGACTTTC
CASSFPRLSGANVLTF
>TRBD1|TRBV6-1|TRBJ2-7|-
TGTGCCAGCAGTAAAGGGGGATCCGGCAGGGGGTACGAGCAGTACTTC
CASSKGGSGRGYEQYF
>-|TRBV7-3|TRBJ2-6|-
TGTGCCAGCAGCTTACCAGGGGCCGGGGCCAACGTCCTGACTTTC
CASSLPGAGANVLTF
>-|TRBV7-2|TRBJ2-3|-
TGTGCCAGCAGCTTCTTGGGAAGGGGAGTTGATACGCAGTATTTT
CASSFLGRGVDTQYF
>-|TRBV19|TRBJ1-4|-
TGTGCCAGTAGTCCCAAGGAAAAACTGTTTTTT
CASSPKEKLFF
>-|TRBV2|TRBJ2-6|once
TGTGCCAGCAATGCGGCACGGAGCTCTGGGGCCAACGTCCTGACTTTC
CASNAARSSGANVLTF
>TRBD2|TRBV5-4|TRBJ2-1|-
TGTGCCAGCAGTCAAATAGCGGGAGTTTACAATGAGCAGTTCTTC
CASSQIAGVYNEQFF
>-|TRBV29-1|TRBJ1-4|-
TGCAGCGCCACCGCATCGGGGAGTGAAAAACTGTTTTTT
CSATASGSEKLFF
>-|TRBV5-5|TRBJ2-1|-
TGTGCCAGCAGCTTGGATCGCGGGGCGTCCTACAATGAGCAGTTCTTC
CASSLDRGASYNEQFF
>-|TRBV9|TRBJ2-2|-
TGTGCCAGCAGCGTAGCGGAGGGATTCACCGGGGAGCTGTTTTTT
CASSVAEGFTGELFF
>-|TRBV7-3|TRBJ2-4|-
TGTGCCAGCACCCCACACGCGGGTCTAGCCAAAAACATTCAGTACTTC
CASTPHAGLAKNIQYF
>TRBD2|TRBV5-6|TRBJ2-2|-
TGTGCCAGCAGCACAGCACCGGGACTAGCGGGAGCGCACACCGGGGAGCTGTTTTTT
CASSTAPGLAGAHTGELFF
>-|TRBV6-1|TRBJ1-1|-
TGTGCCAGCAGTGAAAGGGGGTATTCTGAAGCTTTCTTT
CASSERGYSEAFF
>-|TRBV11-3|TRBJ2-5|-
TGTGCCAGCAGCTTAGGGCCTGGGGCGGAGACCCAGTACTTC
CASSLGPGAETQYF
>-|TRBV18|TRBJ1-1|-
TGTGCCAGCTCACTTCAACCAGGGGCCTACACTGAAGCTTTCTTT
CASSLQPGAYTEAFF
>-|TRBV4-1|TRBJ1-5|-
TGCGCCAGCAGCCAGGTGGCCGGGACTCCGAGCCAGCCCCAGCATTTT
CASSQVAGTPSQPQHF
>-|TRBV5-1|TRBJ2-5|-
TGCGCCAGCAGGAGGTCCCAGCCCCAAGAGACCCAGTACTTC
CASRRSQPQETQYF
>-|TRBV5-6|TRBJ2-3|few
TGTGCCAGCAGCGCCCGGGACTCCCTAGGGACGCAGTATTTT
CASSARDSLGTQYF
>TRBD2|TRBV30|TRBJ2-1|-
TGTGCCTGGAGTGTAAGTCTAGCGGGAGTCAGAGTCCGTCCGTTCTTC
CAWSVSLAGVRVRPFF
>TRBD1|TRBV2|TRBJ2-5|-
TGTGCCAGCATGGGACAGCTCGCCCAAGAGACCCAGTACTTC
CASMGQLAQETQYF
>TRBD1|TRBV7-9|TRBJ1-1|-
TGTGCCAGCAGCTTACGGTCGGACAGGCGAGGTGAAGCTTTCTTT
CASSLRSDRRGEAFF
>-|TRBV5-1|TRBJ2-7|-
TGCGCCAGCAGCGTTGAAGGGCCGCCAGCTTCCTACGAGCAGTACTTC
CASSVEGPPASYEQYF
>-|TRBV28|TRBJ1-5|-
TGTGCCAGCATCTCAGGTCCCGGGGGAACGGGGGGCAATCAGCCCCAGCATTTT
CASISGPGGTGGNQPQHF
>-|TRBV21-1|TRBJ2-7|once
TGTGCCAGCAGCAAACCGAGGGGACGGATTGCCTACGAGCAGTACTTC
CASSKPRGRIAYEQYF
>-|TRBV14|TRBJ2-1|-
TGTGCCAGCAGCCAGCATATGATGAGCTCCTACAATGAGCAGTTCTTC
CASSQHMMSSYNEQFF
>TRBD2|TRBV5-1|TRBJ2-5|few
TGCGCCAGCAGCTTATCCAGCGGGAGCCCAAAGACCCAGTACTTC
CASSLSSGSPKTQYF
>-|TRBV21-1|TRBJ2-7|few
TGTGCCAGCAGCAAAGTGGCGGGGCTCACCTCGGACGAGCAGTACTTC
CASSKVAGLTSDEQYF
>-|TRBV15|TRBJ1-5|-
TGTGCCACCCGGTGGGGGACTAGCAATCAGCCCCAGCATTTT
CATRWGTSNQPQHF
>-|TRBV2|TRBJ1-5|-
TGTGCCAGCAGTGACACCAATCAGCCCCAGCATTTT
CASSDTNQPQHF
>-|TRBV19|TRBJ1-5|-
TGTGCCAGTAGTTGGACCACCTATAGCAATCAGCCCCAGCATTTT
CASSWTTYSNQPQHF
>TRBD1|TRBV6-6|TRBJ1-2|-
TGTGCCAGCAGTCCGGACAGGGATGCTGGCTACACCTTC
CASSPDRDAGYTF
>TRBD2|TRBV2|TRBJ2-7|-
TGTGCCAGCAGTGGACTAGCGGGAGACCACGAGCAGTACTTC
CASSGLAGDHEQYF
>TRBD2|TRBV19|TRBJ2-3|-
TGTGCCAGTAGTATCATGGCTAGCGGGAACACAGATACGCAGTATTTT
CASSIMASGNTDTQYF
>-|TRBV4-2|TRBJ1-2|-
TGTGCCAGCAGCCAAGATCCCCGGGGTAACTATGGCTACACCTTC
CASSQDPRGNYGYTF
>-|TRBV5-5|TRBJ1-2|-
TGTGCCAGCAGCCCCGGAGGAGGGAACTATGGCTACACCTTC
CASSPGGGNYGYTF